The TCR beta chain under discussion was sequenced for a study of TIL therapy for anti-PD-1-resistant metastatic lung cancer. Background on the study: Tumors carried a median approximately 1.6 non-synonymous mutations per megabase. Study-level findings and limits: Many TIL product clones were absent from baseline tumor, suggesting clonal contraction.

Time point here: pre-treatment sample, taken before nivolumab and TIL therapy. Most excised metastases sampled were pleural nodules or supraclavicular lymph nodes. As to this clone: The antigen is undetermined.

Sequencing used immunoSEQ v3. This table comes from immunoSEQ multiplex PCR, and its TCRdb copy is limited to in-frame clones, with some not included. The sample has 50,000 or so clones, 65% to 80% seen once; the top ten hold around 5.9%. CDR3 length: 14 residues. The V gene end was trimmed by 4 bases and the J gene end by 2 bases; junction bases not matched to a gene: 4. Germline assignment: CDR1 MNHNY and CDR2 SVGAGI (reference sequence). Sequenced material: tumor tissue, taken at baseline. This chain joins TRBV6-6 and TRBJ1-1; 7 nucleotides align to TRBD1. The source of this sequence is a person between 25 and 80 years old with non-small cell lung cancer. Written as DNA, the CDR3 is TGTGCCAGCAGTTTACAGGGGAGAAACACTGAAGCTTTCTTT. Encoded protein: CASSLQGRNTEAFF.